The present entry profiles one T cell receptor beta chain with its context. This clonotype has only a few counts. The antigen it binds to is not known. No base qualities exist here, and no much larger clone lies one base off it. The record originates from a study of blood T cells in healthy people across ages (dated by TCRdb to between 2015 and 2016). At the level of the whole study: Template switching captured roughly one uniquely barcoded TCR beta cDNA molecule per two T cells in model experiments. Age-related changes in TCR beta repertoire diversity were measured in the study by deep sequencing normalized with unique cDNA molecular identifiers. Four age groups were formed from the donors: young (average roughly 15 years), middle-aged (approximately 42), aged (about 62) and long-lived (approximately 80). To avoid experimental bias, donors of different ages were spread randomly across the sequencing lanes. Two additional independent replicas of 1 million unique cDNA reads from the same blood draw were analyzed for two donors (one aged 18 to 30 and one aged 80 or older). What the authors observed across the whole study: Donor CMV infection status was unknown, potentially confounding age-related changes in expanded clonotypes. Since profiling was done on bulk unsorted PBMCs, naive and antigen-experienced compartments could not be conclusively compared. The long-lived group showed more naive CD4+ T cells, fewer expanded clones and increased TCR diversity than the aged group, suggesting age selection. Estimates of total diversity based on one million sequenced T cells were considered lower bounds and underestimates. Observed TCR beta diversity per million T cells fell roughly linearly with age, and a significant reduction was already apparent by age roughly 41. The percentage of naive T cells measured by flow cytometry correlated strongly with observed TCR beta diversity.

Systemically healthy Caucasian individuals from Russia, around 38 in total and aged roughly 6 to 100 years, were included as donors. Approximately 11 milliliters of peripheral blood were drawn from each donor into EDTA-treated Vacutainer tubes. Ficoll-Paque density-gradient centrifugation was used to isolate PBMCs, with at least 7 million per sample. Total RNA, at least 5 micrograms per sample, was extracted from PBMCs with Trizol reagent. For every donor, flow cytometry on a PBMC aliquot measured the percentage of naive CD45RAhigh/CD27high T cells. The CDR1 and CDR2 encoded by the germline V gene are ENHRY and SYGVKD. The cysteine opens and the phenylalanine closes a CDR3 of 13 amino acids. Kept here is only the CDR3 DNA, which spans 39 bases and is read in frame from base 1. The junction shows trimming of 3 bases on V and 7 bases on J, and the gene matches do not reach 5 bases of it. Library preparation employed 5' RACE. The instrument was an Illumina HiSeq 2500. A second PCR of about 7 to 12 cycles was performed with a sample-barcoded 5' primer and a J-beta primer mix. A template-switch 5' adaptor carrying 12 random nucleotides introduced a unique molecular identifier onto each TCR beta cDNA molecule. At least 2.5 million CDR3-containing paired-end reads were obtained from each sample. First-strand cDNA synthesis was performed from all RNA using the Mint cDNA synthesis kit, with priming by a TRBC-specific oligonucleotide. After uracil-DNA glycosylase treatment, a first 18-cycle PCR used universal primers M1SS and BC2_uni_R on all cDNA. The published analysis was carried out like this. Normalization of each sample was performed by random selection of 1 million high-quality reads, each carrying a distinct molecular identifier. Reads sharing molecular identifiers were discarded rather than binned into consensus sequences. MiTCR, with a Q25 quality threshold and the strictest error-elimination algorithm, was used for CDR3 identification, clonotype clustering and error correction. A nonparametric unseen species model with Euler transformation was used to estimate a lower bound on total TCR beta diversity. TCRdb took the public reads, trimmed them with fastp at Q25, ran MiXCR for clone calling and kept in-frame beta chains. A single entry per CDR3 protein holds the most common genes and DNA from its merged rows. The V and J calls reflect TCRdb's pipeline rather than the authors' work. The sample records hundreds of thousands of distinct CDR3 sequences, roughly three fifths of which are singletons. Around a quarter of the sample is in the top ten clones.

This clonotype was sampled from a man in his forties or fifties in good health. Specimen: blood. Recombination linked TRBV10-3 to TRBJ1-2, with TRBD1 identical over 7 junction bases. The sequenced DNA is TGTGCCATCAGTGAAGACAGGGCGGGTGGCTACACCTTC. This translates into CAISEDRAGGYTF.